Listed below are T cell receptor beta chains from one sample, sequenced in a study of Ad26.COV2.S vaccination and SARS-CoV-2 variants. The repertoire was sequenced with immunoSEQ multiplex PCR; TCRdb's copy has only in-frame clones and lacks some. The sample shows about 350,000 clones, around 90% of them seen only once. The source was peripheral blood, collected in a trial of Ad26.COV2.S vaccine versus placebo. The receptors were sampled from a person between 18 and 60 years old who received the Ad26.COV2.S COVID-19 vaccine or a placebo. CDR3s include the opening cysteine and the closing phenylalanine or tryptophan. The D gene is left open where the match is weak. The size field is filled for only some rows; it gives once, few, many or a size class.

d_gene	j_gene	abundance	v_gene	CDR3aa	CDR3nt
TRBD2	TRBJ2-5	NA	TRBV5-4	CASSIGMGTSGSSRQETQYF	TGTGCCAGCAGCATTGGAATGGGAACTAGCGGGAGCAGTCGCCAAGAGACCCAGTACTTC
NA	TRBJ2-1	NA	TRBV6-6	CASRTVLDEQFF	TGTGCCAGCAGAACCGTGTTAGATGAGCAGTTCTTC
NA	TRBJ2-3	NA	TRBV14	CASSQALGRGPDTQYF	TGTGCCAGCAGCCAAGCCCTGGGCAGGGGACCAGATACGCAGTATTTT
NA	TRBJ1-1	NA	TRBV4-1	CASSRVVGLNTEAFF	TGCGCCAGCAGCCGGGTGGTGGGGTTGAACACTGAAGCTTTCTTT
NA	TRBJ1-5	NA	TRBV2	CASRRAGRPQHF	TGTGCCAGCAGGAGAGCAGGGAGGCCCCAGCATTTT
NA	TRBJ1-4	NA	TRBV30	CAWSPRATNEKLFF	TGTGCCTGGTCTCCCAGGGCTACTAATGAAAAACTGTTTTTT
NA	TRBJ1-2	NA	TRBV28	CASSFFGPGGYGYTF	TGTGCCAGCAGTTTTTTTGGCCCCGGAGGCTATGGCTACACCTTC
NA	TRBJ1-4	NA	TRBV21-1	CASSRVGGPSNEKLFF	TGTGCCAGCAGCCGCGTGGGGGGGCCCTCTAATGAAAAACTGTTTTTT
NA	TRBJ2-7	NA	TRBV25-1	CASSPRENEQYF	TGTGCCAGCAGCCCCAGGGAGAACGAGCAGTACTTC
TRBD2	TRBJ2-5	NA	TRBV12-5	CASGFMTSGVTETQYF	TGTGCTAGTGGTTTTATGACTAGCGGGGTCACTGAGACCCAGTACTTC
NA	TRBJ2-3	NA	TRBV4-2	CASSPTGRGGDTQYF	TGTGCCAGCAGTCCTACGGGGAGGGGGGGAGATACGCAGTATTTT
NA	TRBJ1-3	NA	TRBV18	CASSLGTGNTIYF	TGTGCCAGCTCACTAGGTACAGGAAACACCATATATTTT
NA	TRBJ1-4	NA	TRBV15	CATSRDDVMRGSEKLFF	TGTGCCACCAGCAGAGATGACGTCATGAGGGGCTCTGAAAAACTGTTTTTT
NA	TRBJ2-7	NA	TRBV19	CASSSSLTVDPSYEQYF	TGTGCCAGTAGTTCATCCCTAACGGTAGACCCTAGCTACGAGCAGTACTTC
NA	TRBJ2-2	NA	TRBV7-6	CASRGAIANTGELFF	TGTGCCAGCAGAGGAGCGATCGCGAACACCGGGGAGCTGTTTTTT
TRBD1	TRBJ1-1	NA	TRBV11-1	CASSPGTGGAWGEAFF	TGTGCCAGCAGTCCAGGGACAGGGGGCGCTTGGGGTGAAGCTTTCTTT
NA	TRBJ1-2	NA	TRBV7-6	CASSSGVKAWDIYGYTF	TGTGCCAGCAGCTCGGGCGTCAAAGCGTGGGACATCTATGGCTACACCTTC
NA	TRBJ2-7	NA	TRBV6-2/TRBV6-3	CASSYSRGGGEQYF	TGTGCCAGCAGTTACTCGAGGGGCGGAGGCGAGCAGTACTTC
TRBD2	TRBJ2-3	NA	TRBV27	CASSISPSSGRAVLVADTQYF	TGTGCCAGCAGCATCTCTCCCTCTAGCGGGAGGGCCGTCCTCGTTGCAGATACGCAGTATTTT
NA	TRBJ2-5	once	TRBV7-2	CASSLVAGSIQETQYF	TGTGCCAGCAGCTTAGTTGCAGGTTCCATTCAAGAGACCCAGTACTTC
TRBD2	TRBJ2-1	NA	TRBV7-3	CASTSGDGLADEQFF	TGTGCCAGCACTAGCGGAGACGGGTTGGCGGATGAGCAGTTCTTC
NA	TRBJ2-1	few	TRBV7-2	CASSPGSVYNEQFF	TGTGCCAGCAGCCCTGGTTCGGTGTACAATGAGCAGTTCTTC
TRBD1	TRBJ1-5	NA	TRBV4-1	CASSQDRGGGSGNQPQHF	TGCGCCAGCAGCCAAGATAGAGGAGGGGGCAGTGGGAATCAGCCCCAGCATTTT
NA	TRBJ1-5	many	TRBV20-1	CSASYLAYSNQPQHF	TGCAGTGCTAGTTATTTGGCATATAGCAATCAGCCCCAGCATTTT
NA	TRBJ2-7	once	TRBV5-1	CASSSPASYEQYF	TGCGCCAGCAGCTCCCCTGCCTCCTACGAGCAGTACTTC
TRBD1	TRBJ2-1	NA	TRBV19	CASSIQGADREQFF	TGTGCCAGTAGTATCCAGGGGGCCGATCGTGAGCAGTTCTTC
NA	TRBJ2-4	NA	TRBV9	CASSAIPDSDRNIQYF	TGTGCCAGCAGCGCCATCCCGGACAGCGACAGAAACATTCAGTACTTC
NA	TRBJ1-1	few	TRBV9	CASSVATAAEAFF	TGTGCCAGCAGCGTAGCCACCGCCGCTGAAGCTTTCTTT
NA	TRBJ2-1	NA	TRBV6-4	CASSEFPGASNEQFF	TGTGCCAGCAGTGAATTCCCCGGGGCGTCCAATGAGCAGTTCTTC
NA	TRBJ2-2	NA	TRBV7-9	CASSPKGTGELFF	TGTGCCAGCAGCCCAAAGGGCACCGGGGAGCTGTTTTTT
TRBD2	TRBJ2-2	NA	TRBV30	CAWSEGLAAGELFF	TGTGCCTGGAGTGAAGGACTAGCCGCCGGGGAGCTGTTTTTT
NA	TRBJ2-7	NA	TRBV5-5	CASSLPKETSEQYF	TGTGCCAGCAGTTTACCGAAAGAAACGAGCGAGCAGTACTTC
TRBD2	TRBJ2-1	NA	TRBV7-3	CASSLLRTSGYNEQFF	TGTGCCAGCAGCTTATTGCGGACTAGCGGATACAATGAGCAGTTCTTC
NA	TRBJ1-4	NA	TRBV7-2	CASSVHRDRGTTNEKLFF	TGTGCCAGCAGCGTTCACCGGGACCGGGGAACAACTAATGAAAAACTGTTTTTT
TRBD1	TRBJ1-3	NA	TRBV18	CASSRFRQGDPSGNTIYF	TGTGCCAGCTCACGGTTCAGACAGGGGGACCCCTCTGGAAACACCATATATTTT
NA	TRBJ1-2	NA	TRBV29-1	CSVVGSRQQHNYGYTF	TGCAGCGTTGTAGGCTCGAGGCAGCAGCATAACTATGGCTACACCTTC
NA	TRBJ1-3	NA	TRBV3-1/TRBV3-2	CASSQSNTIYF	TGTGCCAGCAGCCAATCGAACACCATATATTTT
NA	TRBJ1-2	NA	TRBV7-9	CASSAGLRAYGYTF	TGTGCCAGCAGCGCAGGTCTCCGGGCCTATGGCTACACCTTC
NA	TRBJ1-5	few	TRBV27	CASSLVGNQPQHF	TGTGCCAGCAGTTTGGTAGGTAATCAGCCCCAGCATTTT
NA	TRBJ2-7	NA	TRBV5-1	CASSLDTNPSYEQYF	TGCGCCAGCAGCTTGGATACAAACCCCTCCTACGAGCAGTACTTC
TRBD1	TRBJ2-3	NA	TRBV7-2	CASKWGQGTDTQYF	TGTGCCAGCAAGTGGGGACAGGGAACAGATACGCAGTATTTT
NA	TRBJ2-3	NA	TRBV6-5	CASSYEAGLSDTQYF	TGTGCCAGCAGTTACGAGGCGGGACTCTCAGATACGCAGTATTTT
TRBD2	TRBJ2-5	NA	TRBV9	CASNMRSGGDETQYF	TGTGCCAGCAACATGAGGAGCGGGGGGGATGAGACCCAGTACTTC
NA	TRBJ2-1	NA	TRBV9	CASSVVSGEVNEQFF	TGTGCCAGCAGCGTAGTTTCAGGGGAGGTCAATGAGCAGTTCTTC
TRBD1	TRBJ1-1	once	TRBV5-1	CASSRGQGLAFF	TGCGCCAGCAGTCGCGGACAGGGGCTAGCTTTCTTT
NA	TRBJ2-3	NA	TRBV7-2	CASSGDLGPPMRTDTQYF	TGTGCCAGCAGCGGGGACCTCGGCCCCCCCATGCGGACAGATACGCAGTATTTT
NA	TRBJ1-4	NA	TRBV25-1	CASRETGSTNEKLFF	TGTGCCAGCAGAGAAACAGGGTCCACTAATGAAAAACTGTTTTTT
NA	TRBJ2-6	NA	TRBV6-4	CASSRDLNSGANVLTF	TGTGCCAGCAGCCGGGACCTAAACTCTGGGGCCAACGTCCTGACTTTC
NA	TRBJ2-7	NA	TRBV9	CASSADLTDYEQYF	TGTGCCAGCAGCGCCGATCTTACGGACTACGAGCAGTACTTC
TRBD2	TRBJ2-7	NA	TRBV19	CASSARTSGLNYEQYF	TGTGCCAGTAGTGCCCGGACTAGCGGACTAAACTACGAGCAGTACTTC
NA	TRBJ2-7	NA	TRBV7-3	CASSYVEGYEQYF	TGTGCCAGCAGCTACGTGGAGGGGTACGAGCAGTACTTC
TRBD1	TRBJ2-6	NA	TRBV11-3	CASSPGTGDSGANVLTF	TGTGCCAGCAGCCCGGGGACAGGGGATTCCGGGGCCAACGTCCTGACTTTC
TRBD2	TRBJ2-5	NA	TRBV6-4	CASSDYWRGGRVETQYF	TGTGCCAGCAGTGACTATTGGCGGGGGGGCCGGGTAGAGACCCAGTACTTC
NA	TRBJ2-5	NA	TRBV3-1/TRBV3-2	CASSRRTGLGETQYF	TGTGCCAGCAGCCGCCGAACGGGGCTCGGAGAGACCCAGTACTTC